The T cell receptor (beta chain) under discussion was sequenced for a study of blood T cell repertoires in COVID-19. Germline CDR1 is KGHSH and CDR2 is LQKENI. V was pared by 6 bases and J by 2 bases, with 4 bases of the junction left unmatched. This CDR3 region has 15 residues. Assay: immunoSEQ multiplex PCR; the TCRdb copy retains only in-frame clones and omits some. The sample yields 200,000 to 250,000 clones, under 85% seen once. Material: peripheral blood. V usage is TRBV18 and J usage is TRBJ1-5, with 10 bases matching TRBD1. The TCR was taken from an elderly woman with COVID-19, enrolled during active disease. CDR3 sequence: CASSTGTGGNQPQHF. CDR3 coding DNA: TGTGCCAGCTCGACCGGGACAGGGGGCAATCAGCCCCAGCATTTT. Based on the CDR3 plus reference TRBV18 and TRBJ1-5, the full variable domain is NAGVMQNPRHLVRRRGQEARLRCSPMKGHSHVYWYRQLPEEGLKFMVYLQKENIIDESGMPKERFSAEFPKEGPSILRIQQVVRGDSAAYFCASSTGTGGNQPQHFGDGTRLSIL.